This T cell receptor (beta chain) stems from a study of spatial heterogeneity in lung cancer. Study at large: At a median of approximately 22 months after resection, follow-up PBMC samples were sequenced when available. As counted in raw reads, each unique TCR and UMI combination appeared more than ten times on average.

This CDR3 has 17 amino acids. The germline CDR1 and CDR2 sequences are MNHEY and SVGEGT. The J segment lost 5 bases and the V segment lost 5 bases, leaving 15 bases of the junction unmatched. Time point meaning: blood at routine non-recurrence follow-up after resection. This clonotype has ten or more counts. Its antigen is not known. General study findings and limits: The appearance of ubiquitous expanded tumor TCRs in blood was greater at resection than follow-up.

TCRdb used MiXCR to reprocess the 5' RACE reads, holding one entry per CDR3 protein. The sample includes roughly 110,000 distinct CDR3 sequences, more than 10% seen only once; the top ten take roughly 24%. This receptor was identified in a female donor with early-stage non-small cell lung cancer. Sequencing was performed on PBMCs, taken at follow-up. This chain joins TRBV6-2 or TRBV6-3 and TRBJ1-5; TRBD1 agrees at 7 bases. The CDR3 spells CASSQGAATGVDQPQHF. The CDR3 DNA sequence: TGTGCCAGCAGTCAGGGCGCGGCCACAGGGGTGGATCAGCCCCAGCATTTT.